This TCR beta chain was identified during a study of blood T cell repertoires in COVID-19. About the study: Samples came from the United States, Italy and Spain, spanning acute and convalescent COVID-19. The cDNA or gDNA used as material had been derived from T cells, B-cell-depleted T cells, or PBMCs.

Trimming cost V 4 bases and J 0 bases; bases outside gene matches: 5. The CDR3 extends over 16 amino acids. Germline V gene data show CDR1 as KGHDR and CDR2 as SFDVKD. In the original workflow: Amplifying reference gene primers gave estimates of nucleated cell counts. Libraries were prepared by immunoSEQ multiplex PCR; TCRdb keeps only in-frame clonotypes and omits some of them. That table is the source of V, J and clone size, and D and trimming were worked out from the DNA. The table includes a few hundred thousand clones, around 87% detected once. The chain is built from TRBV24-1 and TRBJ2-1, with 7 bases identical to TRBD2. Specimen: peripheral blood. The sequence derives from a woman aged 50 to 60 with acute or convalescent COVID-19. The CDR3 sequence is CATSDNGGTSYNEQFF. CDR3 sequence (DNA): TGTGCCACCAGTGACAACGGGGGGACCTCCTACAATGAGCAGTTCTTC.